These 18 T cell receptor beta chains share one sample of origin, sequenced in a study of blood T cell repertoires in COVID-19. Some clones are missing from TCRdb's copy, which holds only in-frame ones; the method was immunoSEQ multiplex PCR. The sample yields some 47,000 clones, 89% seen once. Sequenced: peripheral blood. These receptors all come from a man aged 55 to 70 with active COVID-19.

V gene TRBV6-5 combines with J gene TRBJ2-2, with 7 bases that match TRBD2. J gave up 1 base and V 5 bases, and 4 bases lay outside the gene matches. Looked up from germline, CDR1 is MNHEY and CDR2 is SVGAGI. This CDR3 region has 15 residues. For the CDR3, the DNA is TGTGCCAGCAGTACCACTAGCGTGAACACCGGGGAGCTGTTTTTT. Its translation is CASSTTSVNTGELFF.

The CDR3 is CASSSGTSGRYEQYF. DNA for the CDR3: TGTGCCAGCAGTTCCGGGACTAGCGGAAGGTACGAGCAGTACTTC. The V and J genes are TRBV6-5 and TRBJ2-7; 11 nucleotides line up with TRBD2. V gave up 4 bases and J gave up 4 bases; unmatched junction bases: 6. CDR1 and CDR2 from the germline V gene are MNHEY and SVGAGI. This CDR3 is built from 15 residues.

The chain joins TRBV28 to TRBJ1-1, with TRBD1 identical over 7 bases. Germline CDR1 reads MDHEN; CDR2 reads SYDVKM. Trimming removed 5 bases from V and 4 bases from J; junction bases left unmatched: 7. CDR3 length: 14 residues. CDR3 residues: CASSPRGRVTEAFF. In DNA, the CDR3 is TGTGCCAGCAGTCCGAGGGGGCGGGTCACTGAAGCTTTCTTT.

This sequence joins TRBV6-1 and TRBJ2-7, with 8 bases lining up with TRBD1. The CDR3 consists of 13 residues. CDR1 is MNHNS, CDR2 SASEGT, per germline. V lost 3 bases and J lost 3; bases outside the gene matches: 1. In DNA, the CDR3 is TGTGCCAGCAGTGAGGGACAGGTCTACGAGCAGTACTTC. Its translation is CASSEGQVYEQYF.

The chain has TRBV5-6 and TRBJ2-7, with 8 bases matching TRBD1. Trimming removed 0 bases from V and 3 bases from J; junction bases left unmatched: 8. The CDR3 covers 16 residues. Per the germline V gene, CDR1 is SGHDT and CDR2 is YYEEEE. Here the CDR3 DNA reads TGTGCCAGCAGCTTGGAGGGACAGGCTAGTCTCTACGAGCAGTACTTC. The encoded protein is CASSLEGQASLYEQYF.

This chain joins TRBV6-4 and TRBJ1-5; D gene uncertain. The V end lost 6 bases, the J end lost 6 bases, and 15 bases lay between the germline ends. Germline V gives CDR1 MRHNA, CDR2 SNTAGT. The CDR3 contains 14 residues. The CDR3 reads CASSEGGGGQPQHF. DNA of the CDR3: TGTGCCAGCAGCGAGGGTGGAGGTGGTCAGCCCCAGCATTTT.

This clone showed up just a few times. This chain joins TRBV5-1 and TRBJ1-1; D uncertain. The CDR3 totals 14 residues. Germline-derived CDR1 and CDR2 are SGHRS and YFSETQ. The V and J ends lost 1 base and 1 base respectively, with 8 bases between them. The CDR3 spells CASSLRPGNTEAFF. The CDR3, as DNA: TGCGCCAGCAGCTTGAGGCCAGGGAACACTGAAGCTTTCTTT.

The chain has TRBV28 and TRBJ1-2, with 7 bases identical to TRBD1. This CDR3 has 14 amino acids. The germline CDR1 and CDR2 sequences are MDHEN and SYDVKM. V gave up 5 bases and J gave up 7 bases; unmatched junction bases: 10. The CDR3: CASSPRQGRAGYTF. In DNA form, the CDR3 reads TGTGCCAGCAGTCCCCGACAGGGCAGGGCTGGCTACACCTTC.

V and J are TRBV27 and TRBJ1-5; D is possibly TRBD1 (6 bases). The CDR3 covers 16 residues. Per germline, CDR1 MNHEY and CDR2 SMNVEV (reference sequence). V was shortened by 10 bases and J by 5 bases, with 24 bases between the two germline ends. Here the CDR3 reads CATAPTSHPGDQPQHF. CDR3 bases: TGTGCCACCGCTCCAACCTCCCACCCAGGGGATCAGCCCCAGCATTTT.

This chain connects TRBV4-1 to TRBJ1-6, with TRBD1 identical over 7 bases. The CDR3 consists of 15 residues. Trimming took 4 bases from V and 9 from J; bases not matched to a gene: 9. Germline CDR1 and CDR2: MGHRA and YSYEKL. CDR3 sequence reads: CASSPGQEYRSPLHF. CDR3 sequence (DNA): TGCGCCAGCAGCCCCGGACAGGAGTATCGTTCACCCCTCCACTTT.

V is TRBV27 and J is TRBJ1-2; no reliable D call. V lost 6 bases and J 3 bases, leaving 14 bases between the germline ends. Germline assignment: CDR1 MNHEY and CDR2 SMNVEV (reference sequence). The CDR3 consists of 14 residues. The CDR3 is CASRWRASDYGYTF. DNA for the CDR3: TGTGCCAGCAGGTGGAGGGCTTCGGACTATGGCTACACCTTC.

The rearrangement joins TRBV7-2 to TRBJ2-5; the D gene is possibly TRBD2 (5 bases). Looked up from germline, CDR1 is SGHTA and CDR2 is FQGNSA. V shed 2 bases and J shed 2 bases, with 6 bases lying between them. The CDR3 has 13 residues. In nucleotides, the CDR3 is TGTGCCAGCAGCTTATGGGAGCAAGAGACCCAGTACTTC. Its translation is CASSLWEQETQYF.

The J gene is TRBJ2-1, the V gene TRBV4-1, with TRBD1 matching over 9 bases. V lost 4 bases and J lost 7; bases outside the gene matches: 2. CDR3 length: 13 residues. Germline V gives CDR1 MGHRA, CDR2 YSYEKL. The CDR3 is CASSRDRVNEQFF. DNA for the CDR3: TGCGCCAGCAGCCGGGACAGGGTTAATGAGCAGTTCTTC.

The CDR3 is CASSLGRDTYNEQFF. CDR3 sequence (DNA): TGTGCCAGCAGCTTAGGCCGGGATACCTACAATGAGCAGTTCTTC. The chain carries TRBV7-3 and TRBJ2-1; a possible D gene is TRBD2 (5 bases). Germline CDR1 and CDR2: SGHTA and FQGTGA. Trimming pared 2 bases from V and 2 bases from J, leaving 10 bases between. CDR3 size: 15 residues.

This clone was seen more than once but under ten times. The CDR3 sequence: CASSRAGDQPQHF. Here the CDR3 DNA reads TGTGCCAGCAGTCGGGCAGGGGATCAGCCCCAGCATTTT. The rearrangement joins TRBV2 to TRBJ1-5, with D maybe TRBD1 (6 bases). Germline CDR1 SNHLY, CDR2 FYNNEI. V was shortened by 5 bases and J by 5 bases, with 10 bases between the two germline ends. The CDR3 has 13 residues.

The genes are TRBV2 and TRBJ2-1; 12 nucleotides align to TRBD2. Germline loops: CDR1 SNHLY, CDR2 FYNNEI. Germline trimming cut 6 bases from V and 9 bases from J; bases unmatched to any gene: 12. The CDR3 sequence is 16 residues long. CDR3 in DNA: TGTGCCAGCAGCGACCCGCTAGCGGGAGGGGGGGGTGAGCAGTTCTTC. This sequence encodes CASSDPLAGGGGEQFF.

Worth noting for this clone: Mismatch with germline at one junction end may stem from a read error. The chain joins TRBV5-8 to TRBJ2-6; TRBD1 aligns across 7 bases. Germline-derived CDR1 and CDR2 are SGHTS and YDEGEE. This CDR3 comprises 18 residues. CDR3 region: CASSTIDRVPSVANVLTF. For the CDR3, the DNA is TGTGCCAGCAGCACAATAGACAGGGTCCCATCTGTGGCCAACGTCCTGACTTTC.

The chain joins TRBV6-1 to TRBJ1-4, with 9 bases lining up with TRBD1. With 2 bases clipped from V and 8 bases from J, the junction kept 6 bases outside the gene matches. This CDR3 spans 15 amino acids. Germline V gene sequence: CDR1 MNHNS, CDR2 SASEGT. The CDR3 spells CASSEIRQGGEKLFF. CDR3 DNA: TGTGCCAGCAGTGAAATCAGACAGGGGGGGGAAAAACTGTTTTTT.